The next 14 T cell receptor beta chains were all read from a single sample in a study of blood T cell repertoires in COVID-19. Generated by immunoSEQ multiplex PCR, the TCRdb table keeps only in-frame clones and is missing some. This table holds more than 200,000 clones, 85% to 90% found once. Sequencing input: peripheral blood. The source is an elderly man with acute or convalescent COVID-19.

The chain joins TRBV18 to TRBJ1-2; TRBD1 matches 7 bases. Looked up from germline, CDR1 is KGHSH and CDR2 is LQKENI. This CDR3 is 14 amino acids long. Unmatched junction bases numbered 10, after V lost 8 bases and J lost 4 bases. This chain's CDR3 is CASSSGTERYGYTF. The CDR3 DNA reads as TGTGCCAGCAGCTCCGGGACAGAGCGCTATGGCTACACCTTC.

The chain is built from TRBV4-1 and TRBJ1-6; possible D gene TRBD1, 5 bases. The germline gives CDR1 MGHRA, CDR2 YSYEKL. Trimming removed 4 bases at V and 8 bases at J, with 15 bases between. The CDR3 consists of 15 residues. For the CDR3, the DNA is TGCGCCAGCAGCCCGGGGGAGGGTAAGGATTCACCCCTCCACTTT. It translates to CASSPGEGKDSPLHF.

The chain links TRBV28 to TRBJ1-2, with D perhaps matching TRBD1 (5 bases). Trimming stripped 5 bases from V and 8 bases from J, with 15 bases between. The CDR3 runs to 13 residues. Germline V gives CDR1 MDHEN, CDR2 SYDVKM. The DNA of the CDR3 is TGTGCCAGCAGTCCCAGGCAGGGAAGGGGCTACACCTTC. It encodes CASSPRQGRGYTF.

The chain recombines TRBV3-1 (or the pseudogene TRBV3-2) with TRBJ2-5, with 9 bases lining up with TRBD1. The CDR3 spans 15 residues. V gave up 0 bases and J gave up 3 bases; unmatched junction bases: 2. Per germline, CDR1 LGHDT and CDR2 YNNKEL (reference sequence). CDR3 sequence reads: CASSQEGTGKETQYF. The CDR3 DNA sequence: TGTGCCAGCAGCCAAGAAGGGACAGGGAAAGAGACCCAGTACTTC.

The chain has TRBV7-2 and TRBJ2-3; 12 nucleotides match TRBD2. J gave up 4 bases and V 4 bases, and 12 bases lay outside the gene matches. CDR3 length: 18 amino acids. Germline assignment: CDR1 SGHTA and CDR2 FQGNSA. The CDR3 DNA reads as TGTGCCAGCAGCTCGGGACTAGCGGGCCTGAGGGGCGCAGATACGCAGTATTTT. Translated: CASSSGLAGLRGADTQYF.

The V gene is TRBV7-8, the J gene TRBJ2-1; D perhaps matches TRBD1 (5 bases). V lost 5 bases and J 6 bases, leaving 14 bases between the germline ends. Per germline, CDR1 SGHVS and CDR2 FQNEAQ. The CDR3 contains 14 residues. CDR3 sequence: CASSGDSFSNEQFF. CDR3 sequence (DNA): TGTGCCAGCAGCGGTGACAGTTTTAGCAATGAGCAGTTCTTC. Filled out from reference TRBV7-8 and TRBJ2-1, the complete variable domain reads GAGVSQSPRYKVAKRGQDVALRCDPISGHVSLFWYQQALGQGPEFLTYFQNEAQLDKSGLPSDRFFAERPEGSVSTLKIQRTQQEDSAVYLCASSGDSFSNEQFFGPGTRLTVL.

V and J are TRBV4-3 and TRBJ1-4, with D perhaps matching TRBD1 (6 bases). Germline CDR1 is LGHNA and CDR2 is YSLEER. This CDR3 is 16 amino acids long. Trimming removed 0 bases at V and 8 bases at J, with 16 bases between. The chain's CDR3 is CASSQDSGQGLEKLFF. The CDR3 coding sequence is TGCGCCAGCAGCCAAGATTCCGGCCAGGGGCTCGAAAAACTGTTTTTT.

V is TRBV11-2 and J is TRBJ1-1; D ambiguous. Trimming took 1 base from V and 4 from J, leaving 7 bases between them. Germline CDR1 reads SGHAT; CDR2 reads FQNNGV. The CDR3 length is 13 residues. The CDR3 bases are TGTGCCAGCAGCTTAGTTCTAAGCACTGAAGCTTTCTTT. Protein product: CASSLVLSTEAFF.

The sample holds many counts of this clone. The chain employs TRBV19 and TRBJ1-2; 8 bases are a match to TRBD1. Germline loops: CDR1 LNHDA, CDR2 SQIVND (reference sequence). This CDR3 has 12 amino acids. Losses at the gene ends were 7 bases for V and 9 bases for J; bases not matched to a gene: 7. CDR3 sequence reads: CASTIGQGSYTF. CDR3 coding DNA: TGTGCCAGTACCATCGGACAGGGTAGCTACACCTTC.

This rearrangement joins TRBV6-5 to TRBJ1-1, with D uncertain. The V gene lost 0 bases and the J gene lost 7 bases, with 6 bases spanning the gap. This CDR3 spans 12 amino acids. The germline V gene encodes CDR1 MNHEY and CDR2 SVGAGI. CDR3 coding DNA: TGTGCCAGCAGTTACTCGGGCAGTGAAGCTTTCTTT. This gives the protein CASSYSGSEAFF.

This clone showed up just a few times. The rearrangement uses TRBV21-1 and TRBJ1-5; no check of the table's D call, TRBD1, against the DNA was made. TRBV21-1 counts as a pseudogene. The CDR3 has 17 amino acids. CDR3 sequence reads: CATLIPIDSHSNQPQHF. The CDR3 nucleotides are TGTGCCACTCTGATACCTATTGACAGTCATAGCAATCAGCCCCAGCATTTT.

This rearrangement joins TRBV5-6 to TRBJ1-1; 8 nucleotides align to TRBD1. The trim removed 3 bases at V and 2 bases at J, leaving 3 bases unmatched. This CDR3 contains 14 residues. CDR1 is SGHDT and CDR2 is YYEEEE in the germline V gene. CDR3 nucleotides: TGTGCCAGCAGCTGGACAGGGAGAAACACTGAAGCTTTCTTT. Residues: CASSWTGRNTEAFF.

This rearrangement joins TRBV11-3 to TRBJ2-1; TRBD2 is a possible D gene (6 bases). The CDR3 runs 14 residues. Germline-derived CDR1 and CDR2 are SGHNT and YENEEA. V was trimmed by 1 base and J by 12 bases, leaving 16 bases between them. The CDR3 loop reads CASSLGGVREMQFF. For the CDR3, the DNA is TGTGCCAGCAGCTTAGGGGGCGTTCGGGAGATGCAGTTCTTC.

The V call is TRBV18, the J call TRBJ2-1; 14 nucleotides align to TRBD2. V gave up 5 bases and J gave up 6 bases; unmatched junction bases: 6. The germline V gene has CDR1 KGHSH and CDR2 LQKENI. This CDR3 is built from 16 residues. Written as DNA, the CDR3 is TGTGCCAGCTCATTAGTCGGACTAGCGGGAGGCAATGAGCAGTTCTTC. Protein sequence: CASSLVGLAGGNEQFF.